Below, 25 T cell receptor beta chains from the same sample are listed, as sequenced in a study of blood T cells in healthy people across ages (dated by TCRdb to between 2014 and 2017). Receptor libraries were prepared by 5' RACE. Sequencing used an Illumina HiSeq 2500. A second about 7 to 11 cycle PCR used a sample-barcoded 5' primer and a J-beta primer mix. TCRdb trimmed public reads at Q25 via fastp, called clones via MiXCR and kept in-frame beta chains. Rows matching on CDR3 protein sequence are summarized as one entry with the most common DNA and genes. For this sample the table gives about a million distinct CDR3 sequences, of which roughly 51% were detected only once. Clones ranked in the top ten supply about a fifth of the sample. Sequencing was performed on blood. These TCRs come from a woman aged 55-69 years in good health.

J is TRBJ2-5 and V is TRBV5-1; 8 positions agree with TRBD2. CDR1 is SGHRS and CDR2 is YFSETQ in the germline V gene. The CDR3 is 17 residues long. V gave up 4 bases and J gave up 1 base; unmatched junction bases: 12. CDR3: CASSPSWIAGSQETQYF. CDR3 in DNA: TGCGCCAGCAGCCCCTCGTGGATAGCGGGAAGCCAAGAGACCCAGTACTTC.

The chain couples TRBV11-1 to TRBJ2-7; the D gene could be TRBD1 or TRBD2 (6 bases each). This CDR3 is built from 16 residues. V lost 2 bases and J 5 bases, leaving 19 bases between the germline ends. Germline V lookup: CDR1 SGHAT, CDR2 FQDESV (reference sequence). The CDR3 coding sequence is TGTGCCAGCAGCTTACCAAGGGGGGCCTCTTCCCACGAGCAGTACTTC. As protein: CASSLPRGASSHEQYF.

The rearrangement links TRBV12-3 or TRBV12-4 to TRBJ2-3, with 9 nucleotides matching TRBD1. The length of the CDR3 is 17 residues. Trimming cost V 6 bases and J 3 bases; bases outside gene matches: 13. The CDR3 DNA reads TGTGCCAGCAGCTCCCGGGACAGGGTGACTAGGACAGATACGCAGTATTTT. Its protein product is CASSSRDRVTRTDTQYF.

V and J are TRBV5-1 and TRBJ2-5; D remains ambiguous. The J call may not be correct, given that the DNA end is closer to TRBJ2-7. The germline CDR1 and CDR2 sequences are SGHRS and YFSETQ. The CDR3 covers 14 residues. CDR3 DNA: TGCGCCAGCAGCTTGGGAGCAACCGCCTACGAGCAGTACTTC. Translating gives CASSLGATAYEQYF.

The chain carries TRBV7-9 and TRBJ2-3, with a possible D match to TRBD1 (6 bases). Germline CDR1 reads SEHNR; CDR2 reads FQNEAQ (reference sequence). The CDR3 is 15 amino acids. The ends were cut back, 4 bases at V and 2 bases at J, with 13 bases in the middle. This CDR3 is CASSYRDGFTDTQYF. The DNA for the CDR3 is TGTGCCAGCAGCTACAGGGACGGATTCACAGATACGCAGTATTTT.

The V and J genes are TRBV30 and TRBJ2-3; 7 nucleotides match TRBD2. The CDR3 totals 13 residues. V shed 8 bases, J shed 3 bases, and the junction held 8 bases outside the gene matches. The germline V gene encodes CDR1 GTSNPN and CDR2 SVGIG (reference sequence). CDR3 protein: CAGSRAGTDTQYF. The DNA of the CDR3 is TGTGCCGGGTCGCGAGCGGGAACAGATACGCAGTATTTT.

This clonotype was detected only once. The CDR3 region is CASSEGPRDTGDEQYF. The CDR3 nucleotides read TGTGCCAGCAGTGAGGGGCCGAGAGACACTGGCGACGAGCAGTACTTC. The chain combines TRBV2 with TRBJ2-7, with D maybe TRBD1 (5 bases). Trimming took off 3 bases at V and 5 bases at J, with 20 bases between the two ends. The CDR3 runs 16 residues. Germline CDR1 and CDR2: SNHLY and FYNNEI.

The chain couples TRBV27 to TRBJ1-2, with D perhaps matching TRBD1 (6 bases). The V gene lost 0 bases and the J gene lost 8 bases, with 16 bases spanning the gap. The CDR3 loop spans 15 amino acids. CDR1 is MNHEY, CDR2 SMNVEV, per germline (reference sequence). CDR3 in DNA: TGTGCCAGCAGTTTATCCTTAGGGGGATTTGAGGGCTACACCTTC. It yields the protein CASSLSLGGFEGYTF.

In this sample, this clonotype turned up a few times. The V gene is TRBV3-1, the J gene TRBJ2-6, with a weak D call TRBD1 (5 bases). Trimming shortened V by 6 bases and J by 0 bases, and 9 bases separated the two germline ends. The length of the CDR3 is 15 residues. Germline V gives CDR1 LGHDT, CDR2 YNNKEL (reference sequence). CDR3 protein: CASRATASGANVLTF. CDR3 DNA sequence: TGTGCCAGCAGGGCGACAGCCTCTGGGGCCAACGTCCTGACTTTC.

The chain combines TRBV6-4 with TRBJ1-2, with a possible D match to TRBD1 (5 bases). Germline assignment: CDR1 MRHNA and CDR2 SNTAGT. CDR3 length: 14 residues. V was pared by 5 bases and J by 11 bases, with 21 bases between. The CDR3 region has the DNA TGTGCCAGCAGTCTGGACGGCTCCAAGGGGTTATACACCTTC. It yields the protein CASSLDGSKGLYTF.

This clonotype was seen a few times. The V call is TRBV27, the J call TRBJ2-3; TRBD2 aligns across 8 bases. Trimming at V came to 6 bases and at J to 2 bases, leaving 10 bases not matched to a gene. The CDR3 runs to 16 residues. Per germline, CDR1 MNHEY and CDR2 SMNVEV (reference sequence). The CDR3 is CASSPPEGLDTDTQYF. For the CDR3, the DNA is TGTGCCAGCAGCCCCCCAGAGGGACTAGACACAGATACGCAGTATTTT.

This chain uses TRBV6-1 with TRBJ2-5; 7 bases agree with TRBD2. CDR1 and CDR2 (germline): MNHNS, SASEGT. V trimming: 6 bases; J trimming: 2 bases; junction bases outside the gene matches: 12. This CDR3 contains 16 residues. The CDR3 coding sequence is TGTGCCAGCAGCCTAACCGCGGGACTACTACAAGAGACCCAGTACTTC. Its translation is CASSLTAGLLQETQYF.

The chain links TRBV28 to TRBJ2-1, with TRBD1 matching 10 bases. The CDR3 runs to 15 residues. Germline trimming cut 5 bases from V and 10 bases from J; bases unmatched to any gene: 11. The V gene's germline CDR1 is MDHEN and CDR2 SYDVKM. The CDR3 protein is CASSGGTGVDYEQFF. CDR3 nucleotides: TGTGCCAGCAGTGGGGGGACAGGGGTTGACTACGAGCAGTTCTTC.

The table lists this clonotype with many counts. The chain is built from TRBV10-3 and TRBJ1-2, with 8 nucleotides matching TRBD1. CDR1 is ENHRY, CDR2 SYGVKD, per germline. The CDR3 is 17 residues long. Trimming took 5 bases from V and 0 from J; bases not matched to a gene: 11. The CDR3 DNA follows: TGTGCCATCAGTATGAAGACAGGGGAGAGTTCTAACTATGGCTACACCTTC. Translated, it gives CAISMKTGESSNYGYTF.

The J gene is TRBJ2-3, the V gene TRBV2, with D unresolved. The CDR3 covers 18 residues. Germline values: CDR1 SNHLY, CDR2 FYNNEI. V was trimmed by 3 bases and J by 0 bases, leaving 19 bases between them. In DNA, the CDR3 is TGTGCCAGCAGTGATTTTCAAGTTTTCCAGAAAAGCACAGATACGCAGTATTTT. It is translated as CASSDFQVFQKSTDTQYF.

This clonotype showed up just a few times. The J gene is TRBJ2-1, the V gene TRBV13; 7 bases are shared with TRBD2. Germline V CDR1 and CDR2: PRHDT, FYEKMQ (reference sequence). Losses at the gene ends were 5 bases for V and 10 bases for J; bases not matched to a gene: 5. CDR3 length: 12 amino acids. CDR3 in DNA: TGTGCCAGCAGCGCTAGGCGGGGGGAGCAGTTCTTC. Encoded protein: CASSARRGEQFF.

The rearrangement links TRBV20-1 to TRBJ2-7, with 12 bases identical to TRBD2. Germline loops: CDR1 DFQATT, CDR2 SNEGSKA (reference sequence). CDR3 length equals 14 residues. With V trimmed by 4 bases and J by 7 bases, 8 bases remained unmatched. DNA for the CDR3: TGCAGTGCTACGACTAGCGGGGGACGGTGGGAGCAGTACTTC. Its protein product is CSATTSGGRWEQYF.

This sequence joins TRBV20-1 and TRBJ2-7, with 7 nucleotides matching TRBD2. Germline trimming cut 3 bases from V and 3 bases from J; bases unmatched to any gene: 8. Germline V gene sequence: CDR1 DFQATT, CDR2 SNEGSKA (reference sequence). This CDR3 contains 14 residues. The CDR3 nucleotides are TGCAGTGCTAGGGGGCGAGCGGGGTTCTACGAGCAGTACTTC. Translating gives CSARGRAGFYEQYF.

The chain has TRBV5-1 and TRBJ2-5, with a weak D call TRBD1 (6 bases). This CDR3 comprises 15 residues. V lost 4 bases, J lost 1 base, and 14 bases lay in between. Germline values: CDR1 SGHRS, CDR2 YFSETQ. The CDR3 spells CASSTQMTGQETQYF. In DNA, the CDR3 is TGCGCCAGCAGCACCCAAATGACAGGCCAAGAGACCCAGTACTTC.

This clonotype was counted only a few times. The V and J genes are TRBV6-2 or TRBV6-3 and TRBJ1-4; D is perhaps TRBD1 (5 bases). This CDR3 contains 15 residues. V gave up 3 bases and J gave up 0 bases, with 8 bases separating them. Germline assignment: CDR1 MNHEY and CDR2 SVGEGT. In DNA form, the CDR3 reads TGTGCCAGCAGTTATGGGGCAACAACTAATGAAAAACTGTTTTTT. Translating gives CASSYGATTNEKLFF.

The chain's CDR3 is CATATSIYATEQYF. CDR3 nucleotides: TGTGCCACCGCCACTAGCATTTATGCAACGGAGCAGTACTTC. The rearrangement joins TRBV6-5 to TRBJ2-4, with D perhaps matching TRBD2 (6 bases). The ends were cut back, 10 bases at V and 13 bases at J, with 26 bases in the middle. This CDR3 has 14 amino acids. From germline, CDR1 is MNHEY and CDR2 SVGAGI.

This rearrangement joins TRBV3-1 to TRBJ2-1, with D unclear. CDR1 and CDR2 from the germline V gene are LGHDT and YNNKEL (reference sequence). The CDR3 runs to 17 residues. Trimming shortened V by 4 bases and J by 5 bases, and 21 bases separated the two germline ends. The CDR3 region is CASSPRTGGVRNNEQFF. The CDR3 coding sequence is TGTGCCAGCAGCCCTAGGACGGGCGGTGTGAGAAACAATGAGCAGTTCTTC.

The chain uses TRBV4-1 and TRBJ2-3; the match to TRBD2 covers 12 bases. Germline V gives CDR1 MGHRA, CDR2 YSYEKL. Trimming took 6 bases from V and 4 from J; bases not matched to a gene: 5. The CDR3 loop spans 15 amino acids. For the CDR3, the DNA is TGCGCCAGCAGACTAGCGGGAGGCAGGCCAGATACGCAGTATTTT. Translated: CASRLAGGRPDTQYF.

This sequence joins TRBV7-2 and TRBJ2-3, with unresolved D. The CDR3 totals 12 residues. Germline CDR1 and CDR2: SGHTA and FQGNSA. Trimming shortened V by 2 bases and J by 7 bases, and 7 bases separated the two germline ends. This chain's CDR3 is CASSLSTNTQYF. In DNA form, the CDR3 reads TGTGCCAGCAGCTTATCAACAAATACGCAGTATTTT.

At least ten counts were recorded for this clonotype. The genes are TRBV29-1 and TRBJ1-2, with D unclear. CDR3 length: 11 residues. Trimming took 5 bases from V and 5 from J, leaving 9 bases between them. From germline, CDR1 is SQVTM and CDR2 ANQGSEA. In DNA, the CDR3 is TGCAGCGTTTACGAACTTTATGGCTACACCTTC. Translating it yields CSVYELYGYTF.